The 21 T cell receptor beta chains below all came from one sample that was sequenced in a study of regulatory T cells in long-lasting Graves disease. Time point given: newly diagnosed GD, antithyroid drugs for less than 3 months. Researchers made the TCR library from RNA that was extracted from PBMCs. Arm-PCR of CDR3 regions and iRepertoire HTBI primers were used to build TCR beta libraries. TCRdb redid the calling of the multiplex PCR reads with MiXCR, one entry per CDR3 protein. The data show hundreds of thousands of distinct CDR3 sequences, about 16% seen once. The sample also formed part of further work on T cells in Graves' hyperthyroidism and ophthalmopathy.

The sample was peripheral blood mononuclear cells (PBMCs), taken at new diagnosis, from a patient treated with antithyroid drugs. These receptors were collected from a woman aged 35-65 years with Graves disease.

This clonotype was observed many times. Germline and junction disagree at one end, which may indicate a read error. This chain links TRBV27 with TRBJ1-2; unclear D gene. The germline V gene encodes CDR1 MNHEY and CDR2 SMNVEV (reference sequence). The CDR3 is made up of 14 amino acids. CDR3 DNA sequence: TGTGCCAGCAGTTTATATATGTTGGGCGGCCAGACCCTCTTC. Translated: CASSLYMLGGQTLF.

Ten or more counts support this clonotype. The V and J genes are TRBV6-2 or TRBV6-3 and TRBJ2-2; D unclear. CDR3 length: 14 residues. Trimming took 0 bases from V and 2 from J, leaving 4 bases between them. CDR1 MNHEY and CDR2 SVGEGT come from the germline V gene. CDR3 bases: TGTGCCAGCAGTTACTCGCACAACACCGGGGAGCTGTTTTTT. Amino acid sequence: CASSYSHNTGELFF.

Here the CDR3 reads CASSVEGSAPVGYTF. The CDR3 DNA sequence: TGTGCCAGCAGCGTAGAAGGCTCGGCCCCTGTTGGCTACACCTTC. This chain joins TRBV9 and TRBJ1-2; no definite D call. The germline gives CDR1 SGDLS, CDR2 YYNGEE. Trimming stripped 0 bases from V and 7 bases from J, with 16 bases between. The CDR3 sequence is 15 residues long.

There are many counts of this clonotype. The CDR3: CASSLVRGTHEQYF. The DNA of the CDR3 is TGTGCCAGCAGCTTAGTACGGGGCACCCACGAGCAGTACTTC. The rearrangement links TRBV11-2 to TRBJ2-7; D assignment may be TRBD1 or TRBD2 (5 bases each). CDR1 and CDR2 from the germline V gene are SGHAT and FQNNGV. The CDR3 totals 14 residues. V was shortened by 1 base and J by 5 bases, with 12 bases between the two germline ends.

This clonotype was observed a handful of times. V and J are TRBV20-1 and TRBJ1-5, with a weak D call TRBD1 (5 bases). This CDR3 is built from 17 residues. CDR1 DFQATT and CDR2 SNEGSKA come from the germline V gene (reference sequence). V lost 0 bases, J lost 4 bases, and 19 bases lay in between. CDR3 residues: CSARDYVTAGVNQPQHF. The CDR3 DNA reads TGCAGTGCTAGAGATTATGTTACTGCGGGGGTTAATCAGCCCCAGCATTTT.

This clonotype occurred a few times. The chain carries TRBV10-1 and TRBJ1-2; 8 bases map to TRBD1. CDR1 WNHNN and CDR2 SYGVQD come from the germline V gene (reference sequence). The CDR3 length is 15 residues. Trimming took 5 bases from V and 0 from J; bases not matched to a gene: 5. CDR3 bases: TGCGCCAGCAGTTCCAGACAGGGGACTAACTATGGCTACACCTTC. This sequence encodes CASSSRQGTNYGYTF.

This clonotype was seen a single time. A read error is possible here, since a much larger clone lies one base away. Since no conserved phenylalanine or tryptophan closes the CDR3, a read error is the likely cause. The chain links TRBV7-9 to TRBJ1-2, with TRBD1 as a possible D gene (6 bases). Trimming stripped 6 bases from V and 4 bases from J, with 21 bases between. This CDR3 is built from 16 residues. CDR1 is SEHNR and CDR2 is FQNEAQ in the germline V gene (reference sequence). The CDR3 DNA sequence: TGTGCCAGCAGGCCCCGGACAGCTCGGCCGGCCTATGGCTACACCTTG. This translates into CASRPRTARPAYGYTL.

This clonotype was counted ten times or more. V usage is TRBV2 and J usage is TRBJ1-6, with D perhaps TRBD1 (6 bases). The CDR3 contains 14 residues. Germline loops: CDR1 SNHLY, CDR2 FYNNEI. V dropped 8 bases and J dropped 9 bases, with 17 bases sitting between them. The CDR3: CASADSRLRSPLHF. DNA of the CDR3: TGTGCCAGCGCGGACAGTAGGCTACGTTCACCCCTCCACTTT. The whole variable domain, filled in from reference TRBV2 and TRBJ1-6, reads EPEVTQTPSHQVTQMGQEVILRCVPISNHLYFYWYRQILGQKVEFLVSFYNNEISEKSEIFDDQFSVERPDGSNFTLKIRSTKLEDSAMYFCASADSRLRSPLHFGNGTRLTVT.

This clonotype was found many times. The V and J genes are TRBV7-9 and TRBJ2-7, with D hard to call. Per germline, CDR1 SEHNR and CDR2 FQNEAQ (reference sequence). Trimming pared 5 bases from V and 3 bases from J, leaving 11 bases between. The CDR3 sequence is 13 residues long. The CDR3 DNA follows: TGTGCCAGCAGCGCTACAACTATCTACGAGCAGTACTTC. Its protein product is CASSATTIYEQYF.

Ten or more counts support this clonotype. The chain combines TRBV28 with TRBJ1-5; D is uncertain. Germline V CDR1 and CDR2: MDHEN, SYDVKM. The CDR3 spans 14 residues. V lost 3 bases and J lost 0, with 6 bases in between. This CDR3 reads CASSFGNSNQPQHF. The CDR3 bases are TGTGCCAGCAGTTTTGGGAATAGCAATCAGCCCCAGCATTTT.

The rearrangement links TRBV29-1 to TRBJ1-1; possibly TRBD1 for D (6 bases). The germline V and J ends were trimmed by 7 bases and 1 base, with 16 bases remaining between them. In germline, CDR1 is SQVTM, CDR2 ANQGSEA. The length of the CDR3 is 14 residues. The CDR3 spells CSATVGTTNTEAFF. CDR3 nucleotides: TGCAGCGCAACCGTCGGGACAACGAACACTGAAGCTTTCTTT.

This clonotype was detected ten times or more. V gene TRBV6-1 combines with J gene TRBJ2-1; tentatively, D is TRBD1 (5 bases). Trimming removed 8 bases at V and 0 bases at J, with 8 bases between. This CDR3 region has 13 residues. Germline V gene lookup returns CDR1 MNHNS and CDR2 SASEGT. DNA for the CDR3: TGTGCCAGCCTTAGGGGCTCCTACAATGAGCAGTTCTTC. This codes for CASLRGSYNEQFF.

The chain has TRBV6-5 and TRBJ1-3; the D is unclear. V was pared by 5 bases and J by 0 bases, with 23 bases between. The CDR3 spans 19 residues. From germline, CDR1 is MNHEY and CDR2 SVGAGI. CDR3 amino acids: CASSLLEGVPPRSGNTIYF. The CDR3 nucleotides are TGTGCCAGCAGTCTACTCGAAGGAGTCCCCCCCCGCTCTGGAAACACCATATATTTT.

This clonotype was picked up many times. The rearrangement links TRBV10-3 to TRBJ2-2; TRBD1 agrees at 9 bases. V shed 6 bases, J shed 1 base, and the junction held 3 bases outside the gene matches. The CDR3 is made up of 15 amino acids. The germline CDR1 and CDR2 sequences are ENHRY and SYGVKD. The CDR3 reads CAIRTGQGNTGELFF. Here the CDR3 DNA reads TGTGCCATCAGAACGGGACAGGGGAACACCGGGGAGCTGTTTTTT.

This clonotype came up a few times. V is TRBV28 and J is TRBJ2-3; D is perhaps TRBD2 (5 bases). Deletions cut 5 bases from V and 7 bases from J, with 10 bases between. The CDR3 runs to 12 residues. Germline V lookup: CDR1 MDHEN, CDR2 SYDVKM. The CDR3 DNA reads TGTGCCAGCAGTGTCACGGGGAATACGCAGTATTTT. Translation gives CASSVTGNTQYF.

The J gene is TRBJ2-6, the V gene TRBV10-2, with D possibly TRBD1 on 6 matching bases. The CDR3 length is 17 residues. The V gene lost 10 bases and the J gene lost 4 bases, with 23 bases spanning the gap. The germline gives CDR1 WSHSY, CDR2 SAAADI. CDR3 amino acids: CATQTGTPLAGANVLTF. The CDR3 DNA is TGCGCCACCCAAACCGGGACACCCCTGGCGGGGGCCAACGTCCTGACTTTC.

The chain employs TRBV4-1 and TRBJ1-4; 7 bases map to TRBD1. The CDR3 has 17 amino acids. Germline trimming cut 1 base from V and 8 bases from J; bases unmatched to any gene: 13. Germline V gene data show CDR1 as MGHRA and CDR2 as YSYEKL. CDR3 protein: CASSQGSMSQGEEKLFF. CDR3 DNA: TGCGCCAGCAGCCAAGGATCTATGAGTCAGGGGGAGGAAAAACTGTTTTTT.

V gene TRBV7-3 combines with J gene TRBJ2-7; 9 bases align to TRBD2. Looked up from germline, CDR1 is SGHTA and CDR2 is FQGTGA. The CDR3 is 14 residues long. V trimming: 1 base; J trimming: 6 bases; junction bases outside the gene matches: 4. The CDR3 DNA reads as TGTGCCAGCAGCTTAAGCGGGGGGGTATCCGAGCAGTACTTC. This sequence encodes CASSLSGGVSEQYF.

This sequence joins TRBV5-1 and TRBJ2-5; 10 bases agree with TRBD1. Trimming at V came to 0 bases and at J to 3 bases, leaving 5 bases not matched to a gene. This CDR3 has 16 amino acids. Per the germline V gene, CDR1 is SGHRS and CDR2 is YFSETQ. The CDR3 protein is CASSLGTGTGEETQYF. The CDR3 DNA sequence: TGCGCCAGCAGCTTGGGCACCGGGACAGGGGAAGAGACCCAGTACTTC.

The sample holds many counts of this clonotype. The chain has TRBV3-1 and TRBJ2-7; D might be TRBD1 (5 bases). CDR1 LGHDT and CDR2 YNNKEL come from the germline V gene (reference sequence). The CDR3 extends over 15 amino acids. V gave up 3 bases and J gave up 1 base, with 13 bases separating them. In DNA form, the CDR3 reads TGTGCCAGCAGCCATGTGGGGCGGTGGTCCTACGAGCAGTACTTC. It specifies CASSHVGRWSYEQYF.

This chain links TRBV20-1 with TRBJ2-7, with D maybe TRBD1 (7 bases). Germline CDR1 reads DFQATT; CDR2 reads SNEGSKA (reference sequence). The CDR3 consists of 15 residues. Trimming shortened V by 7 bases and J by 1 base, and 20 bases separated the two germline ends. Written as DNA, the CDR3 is TGCAGTGGTAGGGACAGCGGGTTCCCTTCCTACGAGCAGTACTTC. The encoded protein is CSGRDSGFPSYEQYF.